The 26 T cell receptor beta chains reported below all come from one sample, sequenced in a study of human T cells and chemical hapten exposure. The time point here: patch test 3, about 24 weeks after DPC sensitization. Stated treatment: therapeutic diphenylcyclopropenone sensitization with weekly scalp DPC. TCRdb passed the RACE reads through MiXCR, listing each CDR3 protein once. The table lists about 76,000 distinct CDR3 sequences, approximately 13% of them singletons. The sequencing used whole blood, collected in connection with sensitization to the hapten diphenylcyclopropenone (DPC). The receptor set was obtained from a woman between 50 and 59 years old with alopecia areata. Some clones in this sample may be carry-over from other donors' samples.

This clonotype was counted many times. The CDR3 sequence is CASSEEGGGPTEAFF. The CDR3 DNA follows: TGTGCCAGCAGTGAAGAAGGAGGGGGACCCACTGAAGCTTTCTTT. The chain combines TRBV6-1 with TRBJ1-1, with a weak D call TRBD1 (6 bases). Germline V gives CDR1 MNHNS, CDR2 SASEGT. V lost 1 base to trimming and J lost 4 bases, with 13 bases between them. This CDR3 comprises 15 residues.

This clonotype was seen a few times. The chain uses TRBV2 and TRBJ1-1, with D tentatively TRBD1 (6 bases). The CDR3 loop spans 15 amino acids. Trimming took 4 bases from V and 3 from J, leaving 15 bases between them. Germline CDR1 SNHLY, CDR2 FYNNEI. DNA for the CDR3: TGTGCCAGCAGTGGGATAACAGGGCTAGACACTGAAGCTTTCTTT. Its protein is CASSGITGLDTEAFF.

This clonotype was recorded at least ten times. This chain links TRBV10-3 with TRBJ1-1, with D possibly matching TRBD1 (6 bases). The germline V and J ends were trimmed by 2 bases and 0 bases, with 7 bases remaining between them. The CDR3 length is 14 residues. Per the germline V gene, CDR1 is ENHRY and CDR2 is SYGVKD. This CDR3 reads CAISEGQMNTEAFF. The CDR3 DNA reads TGTGCCATCAGTGAGGGACAGATGAACACTGAAGCTTTCTTT.

The genes are TRBV20-1 and TRBJ1-6; a possible D gene is TRBD1 (5 bases). Germline V gene sequence: CDR1 DFQATT, CDR2 SNEGSKA (reference sequence). V was pared by 3 bases and J by 7 bases, with 10 bases between. This CDR3 is built from 13 residues. The CDR3 here is CSARGRMNSPLHF. DNA of the CDR3: TGCAGTGCTAGGGGACGGATGAATTCACCCCTCCACTTT.

There are many counts of this clonotype. The chain uses TRBV29-1 and TRBJ2-3; D gene unclear. This CDR3 has 12 amino acids. The germline CDR1 and CDR2 sequences are SQVTM and ANQGSEA. Trimming took off 3 bases at V and 2 bases at J, with 6 bases between the two ends. The CDR3 DNA sequence: TGCAGCGTTGACAGAAACACAGATACGCAGTATTTT. Its translation: CSVDRNTDTQYF.

This clonotype was seen at least ten times. The V and J genes are TRBV2 and TRBJ1-4; 9 bases match TRBD1. The CDR3 has 14 residues. Trimming cost V 6 bases and J 6 bases; bases outside gene matches: 5. Germline CDR1 is SNHLY and CDR2 is FYNNEI. Here the CDR3 reads CASRIQGADEKLFF. For the CDR3, the DNA is TGTGCCAGCAGAATACAGGGGGCGGATGAAAAACTGTTTTTT.

This clonotype was counted ten times or more. The gene calls are TRBV3-1 and TRBJ1-6; the match to TRBD1 covers 7 bases. Germline CDR1 is LGHDT and CDR2 is YNNKEL (reference sequence). The trim removed 4 bases at V and 2 bases at J, leaving 2 bases unmatched. The CDR3 length is 15 residues. CDR3 amino acids: CASSRTGTYNSPLHF. CDR3 in DNA: TGTGCCAGCAGCCGGACAGGAACCTATAATTCACCCCTCCACTTT. Using reference TRBV3-1 and TRBJ1-6 for the parts outside the CDR3, the full variable domain is DTAVSQTPKYLVTQMGNDKSIKCEQNLGHDTMYWYKQDSKKFLKIMFSYNNKELIINETVPNRFSPKSPDKAHLNLHINSLELGDSAVYFCASSRTGTYNSPLHFGNGTRLTVT.

This clonotype was recorded many times. The rearrangement joins TRBV14 to TRBJ2-3; D is ambiguous. CDR3 length: 14 residues. Trimming removed 0 bases from V and 4 bases from J, with 8 bases in between. In germline, CDR1 is SGHDN, CDR2 FVKESK. The CDR3 region has the DNA TGTGCCAGCAGCCAAGATTTGATGCCAGATACGCAGTATTTT. This sequence encodes CASSQDLMPDTQYF. Combining the CDR3 with reference TRBV14 and TRBJ2-3 gives the whole variable domain EAGVTQFPSHSVIEKGQTVTLRCDPISGHDNLYWYRRVMGKEIKFLLHFVKESKQDESGMPNNRFLAERTGGTYSTLKVQPAELEDSGVYFCASSQDLMPDTQYFGPGTRLTVL.

The CDR3 region has the DNA TGTGCCAGCAGCTATCCGGGACAGGGCAGAGATACGCAGTATTTT. Its protein product is CASSYPGQGRDTQYF. The V gene is TRBV5-4, the J gene TRBJ2-3; TRBD1 matches at 9 bases. The CDR3 contains 15 residues. CDR1 and CDR2 (germline): SGHNT, YYREEE (reference sequence). V lost 3 bases to trimming and J lost 5 bases; unmatched junction nucleotides: 7.

There are many counts of this clonotype. The rearrangement joins TRBV29-1 to TRBJ2-3, with D unresolved. V lost 6 bases and J lost 5, with 15 bases in between. The germline V gene encodes CDR1 SQVTM and CDR2 ANQGSEA. This CDR3 is built from 13 residues. CDR3: CSVGIHPGDTQYF. CDR3 DNA sequence: TGCAGCGTGGGGATCCACCCAGGAGATACGCAGTATTTT.

This clonotype was observed a single time. This chain uses TRBV20-1 with TRBJ1-1; D ambiguous. V shed 5 bases and J shed 6 bases, with 10 bases lying between them. The CDR3 is 11 residues long. The germline V gene has CDR1 DFQATT and CDR2 SNEGSKA (reference sequence). In DNA form, the CDR3 reads TGCAGTGCTCCCTCGGGCGCTGAAGCTTTCTTT. It encodes CSAPSGAEAFF.

In this sample, this clonotype turned up a few times. The chain has TRBV11-2 and TRBJ2-3; TRBD1 or TRBD2 may be the D gene (5 bases each). The ends were cut back, 2 bases at V and 5 bases at J, with 23 bases in the middle. Germline loops: CDR1 SGHAT, CDR2 FQNNGV. This CDR3 has 18 amino acids. The CDR3 DNA reads TGTGCCAGCAGCTTATTTTTCGGCTCAGGCACTGGGGGAGATACGCAGTATTTT. This encodes CASSLFFGSGTGGDTQYF.

The chain uses TRBV11-2 and TRBJ1-6; D unresolved. CDR1 SGHAT and CDR2 FQNNGV come from the germline V gene. This CDR3 has 18 amino acids. V shed 5 bases and J shed 0 bases, with 17 bases lying between them. DNA for the CDR3: TGTGCCAGCAGCGCTTCAGGACCGATGAGCTCCTATAATTCACCCCTCCACTTT. Protein product: CASSASGPMSSYNSPLHF.

This chain links TRBV11-2 with TRBJ2-7, with TRBD2 matching over 11 bases. The CDR3 is 13 amino acids. With V trimmed by 5 bases and J by 11 bases, 8 bases remained unmatched. Germline lookup yields CDR1 SGHAT and CDR2 FQNNGV. As DNA, the CDR3 is TGTGCCAGCAGCCTGCGACTAGCGGGAAGAAAGTACTTC. Amino acids: CASSLRLAGRKYF.

The chain joins TRBV4-1 to TRBJ2-5, with 7 bases lining up with TRBD2. The trim removed 3 bases at V and 5 bases at J, leaving 9 bases unmatched. Germline CDR1 MGHRA, CDR2 YSYEKL. The CDR3 runs 15 residues. The DNA for the CDR3 is TGCGCCAGCAGCCACCCCGGGGAGGGTGGTGAGACCCAGTACTTC. Its protein is CASSHPGEGGETQYF.

This clonotype was seen a handful of times. CDR3: CASSPRTSGRVADTQYF. The DNA of the CDR3 is TGCGCCAGCAGCCCCCGGACTAGCGGGAGGGTAGCAGATACGCAGTATTTT. This chain connects TRBV5-1 to TRBJ2-3; 15 nucleotides match TRBD2. CDR1 SGHRS and CDR2 YFSETQ come from the germline V gene. The V gene end was trimmed by 4 bases and the J gene end by 4 bases; junction bases not matched to a gene: 7. CDR3 length equals 17 residues.

This clonotype was observed a few times. The genes are TRBV20-1 and TRBJ1-1; no reliable D call. This CDR3 is 12 amino acids long. The V and J ends lost 5 bases and 1 base respectively, with 8 bases between them. Per germline, CDR1 DFQATT and CDR2 SNEGSKA (reference sequence). The CDR3 reads CSASGPNTEAFF. DNA for the CDR3: TGCAGTGCTTCTGGACCGAACACTGAAGCTTTCTTT.

This clonotype has ten or more counts. This chain connects TRBV29-1 to TRBJ2-7, with D uncertain. The CDR3 has 13 residues. V was trimmed by 4 bases and J by 5 bases, leaving 15 bases between them. CDR1 is SQVTM, CDR2 ANQGSEA, per germline. CDR3 amino acids: CSVGGRQYHEQYF. The DNA of the CDR3 is TGCAGCGTTGGCGGCCGACAATACCACGAGCAGTACTTC.

The chain combines TRBV9 with TRBJ1-1; the D is unclear. The V gene lost 0 bases and the J gene lost 10 bases, with 22 bases spanning the gap. CDR1 SGDLS and CDR2 YYNGEE come from the germline V gene. This CDR3 has 16 residues. The CDR3 reads CASSVAGPSQVDGAFF. The CDR3, as DNA: TGTGCCAGCAGCGTAGCGGGTCCCAGTCAGGTGGATGGAGCTTTCTTT.

The DNA of the CDR3 is TGTGCCAGCAAAGCCGGGACAGGACCCTACAATGAGCAGTTCTTC. Translating it yields CASKAGTGPYNEQFF. The chain employs TRBV12-3 or TRBV12-4 and TRBJ2-1, with TRBD1 identical over 8 bases. The CDR3 length is 15 residues. V trimming: 7 bases; J trimming: 2 bases; junction bases outside the gene matches: 7.

This clonotype showed up many times. The chain links TRBV29-1 to TRBJ2-6; TRBD1 might be the D (6 bases). The CDR3 is 14 amino acids. The V and J ends lost 4 bases and 0 bases respectively, with 7 bases between them. Looked up from germline, CDR1 is SQVTM and CDR2 is ANQGSEA. CDR3 sequence (DNA): TGCAGCGTTGGGACAGTCTCTGGGGCCAACGTCCTGACTTTC. Translation: CSVGTVSGANVLTF.

The rearrangement links TRBV5-1 to TRBJ2-1, with D tentatively TRBD1 (6 bases). Germline assignment: CDR1 SGHRS and CDR2 YFSETQ. V lost 6 bases and J 4 bases, leaving 17 bases between the germline ends. CDR3 size: 15 residues. In DNA form, the CDR3 reads TGCGCCAGCAATAGTCCGGGACACCTTTACAATGAGCAGTTCTTC. Translating gives CASNSPGHLYNEQFF.

This clonotype has ten or more counts. DNA for the CDR3: TGTGCCAGCAGTTTAGCCAGCCGTTGGGGACTGGGGGACAATGAGCAGTTCTTC. Residues: CASSLASRWGLGDNEQFF. The chain employs TRBV28 and TRBJ2-1, with a weak D call TRBD2 (6 bases). CDR3 length: 18 residues. V dropped 2 bases and J dropped 5 bases, with 22 bases sitting between them. The germline gives CDR1 MDHEN, CDR2 SYDVKM.

The sample holds a few counts of this clonotype. This sequence joins TRBV7-2 and TRBJ1-5; the D is unclear. This CDR3 comprises 12 residues. Germline V gene data show CDR1 as SGHTA and CDR2 as FQGNSA. With 1 base removed from V and 6 bases from J, the gap between germline ends came to 4 bases. The CDR3 DNA follows: TGTGCCAGCAGCTTAGTCGGTCAGCCCCAGCATTTT. Translating gives CASSLVGQPQHF.

This clonotype came up many times. The chain carries TRBV11-2 and TRBJ2-7; 8 bases fit TRBD2. CDR3 length equals 14 residues. With 1 base clipped from V and 3 bases from J, the junction kept 2 bases outside the gene matches. Germline CDR1 and CDR2: SGHAT and FQNNGV. The CDR3 DNA reads as TGTGCCAGCAGCTTAGTTAGCGGGAACTACGAGCAGTACTTC. This sequence encodes CASSLVSGNYEQYF.

The sample holds a few counts of this clonotype. The gene calls are TRBV27 and TRBJ2-3, with 7 bases matching TRBD2. The CDR3 runs 15 residues. Trimming cost V 6 bases and J 4 bases; bases outside gene matches: 10. In germline, CDR1 is MNHEY, CDR2 SMNVEV (reference sequence). CDR3 coding DNA: TGTGCCAGCAGCGTTGAAACTAGCGTCGCAGATACGCAGTATTTT. Residues: CASSVETSVADTQYF.